This T cell receptor (beta chain) was documented in a study of blood T cell repertoires in COVID-19. Produced via immunoSEQ multiplex PCR; TCRdb's table is partial and in-frame only. The sample lists about 260,000 clones, 75% to 90% occurring once. The V and J ends lost 7 bases and 1 base, in that order; junction bases with no gene match: 8. Per the germline V gene, CDR1 is SQVTM and CDR2 is ANQGSEA. The CDR3 totals 14 residues. This TCR derives from a man over 45 who had been exposed to COVID-19. This chain connects TRBV29-1 to TRBJ1-1; 8 positions agree with TRBD1. Sequencing was done on a sample of PBMCs or T cells enriched from blood (not recorded which). CDR3 amino acids: CSGGQGLRNTEAFF. As DNA, the CDR3 is TGCAGCGGAGGACAGGGTTTACGGAACACTGAAGCTTTCTTT.